The sequence of this T cell receptor (beta chain) was determined in a study of cytomegalovirus exposure and HLA in healthy donors. Study outcomes and limitations: Later on, analysis showed that most CMV-associated TCR beta chains appeared to be HLA-restricted.

In its sample, this clone was seen once. Its antigen remains unidentified. Every donor was a healthy person donating bone marrow. The CDR3 length is 16 residues. Losses at the gene ends were 5 bases for V and 4 bases for J; bases not matched to a gene: 9. Germline CDR1 SGHTA, CDR2 FQGNSA. PCR amplification relied on 60 Vbeta primers (plus 13 Jbeta primers). Original processing methods: In a later analysis, of roughly 83 million unique beta chains, around 11 million appeared in at least two donors. Clones were read by immunoSEQ multiplex PCR, and TCRdb kept only the in-frame ones, dropping some. V and J calls and clone size are as listed in that table; D and trimming were resolved from the DNA. The profile shows tens of thousands of clones, about 80% of them singletons.

The chain is built from TRBV7-2 and TRBJ2-2; 8 nucleotides match TRBD2. Sequencing was performed on PBMCs. The origin of this receptor is a man between 45 and 60 years old in good health and CMV-seropositive. The CDR3 region is CASSLTGGSGTGELFF. The CDR3, as DNA: TGTGCCAGCAGCCTGACGGGGGGGAGCGGCACCGGGGAGCTGTTTTTT. The full variable domain, with the rest looked up from reference TRBV7-2 and TRBJ2-2, is GAGVSQSPSNKVTEKGKDVELRCDPISGHTALYWYRQSLGQGLEFLIYFQGNSAPDKSGLPSDRFSAERTGGSVSTLTIQRTQQEDSAVYLCASSLTGGSGTGELFFGEGSRLTVL.